The present T cell receptor beta chain was sequenced within a study of OX40 agonist ivuxolimab in advanced cancers. Study-level background: The mean age was roughly 60 years, ranging from 23 to 79, with about four fifths of participants male.

Study-wide results and limits: At doses 0.1 to 3.0 mg/kg, CD4+ and CD8+ clones expanded.

Only in-frame clones appear in the TCRdb table, and some are missing; sequencing was by immunoSEQ multiplex PCR. The sample records tens of thousands of clones, 89% being singletons. Trimming cost V 0 bases and J 4 bases; bases outside gene matches: 11. Germline-derived CDR1 and CDR2 are MGHRA and YSYEKL. This CDR3 spans 17 amino acids. As to this clone: Its antigen is as yet unknown.

The V call is TRBV4-1, the J call TRBJ2-7; TRBD1 matches 8 bases. This receptor was obtained from an adult with an advanced solid tumor such as melanoma, head and neck, liver or kidney cancer. Sequences were derived from CD4+ or CD8+ T cells sorted from blood, sampled in a trial of the OX40 agonist ivuxolimab. The CDR3 DNA reads TGCGCCAGCAGCCAAGATCGGGAAGCAGGGGGCCCATACGAGCAGTACTTC. Protein sequence: CASSQDREAGGPYEQYF.